These 22 T cell receptor beta chains originate from one sample sequenced in a study of post-analysis software for immune sequencing data. Whole-study results and caveats: There were five TRBV segments more frequent in patients than controls, and TRBV5-6, TRBV5-1 and TRBV20-1 were among them.

Presence of unique molecular identifiers characterized the TCR beta cDNA libraries. TCRdb re-analysed the PCR reads in MiXCR, keeping a single row per CDR3 protein. The sample lists about 430,000 distinct CDR3 sequences; approximately 37% were seen once. No antigen has been assigned to these receptors. Source material: blood. The receptors come from a girl aged 2 to 10 with multiple sclerosis.

The CDR3 coding sequence is TGCGCCAGCAGCGCGGGGGATTACGAGCAGTACTTC. Protein: CASSAGDYEQYF. The genes are TRBV5-1 and TRBJ2-7; 7 positions agree with TRBD2. Germline CDR1 is SGHRS and CDR2 is YFSETQ. After removal of 4 bases from V and 4 bases from J, the junction contained 2 bases not matched to a gene. This CDR3 is built from 12 residues.

The chain employs TRBV6-2 or TRBV6-3 and TRBJ2-1, with unresolved D. The CDR3 runs to 12 residues. Germline V gene data show CDR1 as MNHEY and CDR2 as SVGEGT. V lost 4 bases and J lost 9, with 10 bases in between. CDR3 amino acids: CASSFSYFEQFF. In DNA form, the CDR3 reads TGTGCCAGCAGTTTTTCATATTTTGAGCAGTTCTTC.

This clonotype was seen a few times. This chain connects TRBV28 to TRBJ2-7; TRBD1 matches 9 bases. CDR1 and CDR2 (germline): MDHEN, SYDVKM. Trimming cost V 5 bases and J 2 bases; bases outside gene matches: 7. The CDR3 length is 15 residues. CDR3 nucleotide sequence: TGTGCCAGCAGTGTCCAAGGACAGGGGACCTACGAGCAGTACTTC. It codes for CASSVQGQGTYEQYF.

V usage is TRBV18 and J usage is TRBJ1-1; D remains ambiguous. V shed 0 bases and J shed 8 bases, with 7 bases lying between them. The CDR3 has 12 amino acids. Germline V CDR1 and CDR2: KGHSH, LQKENI. The CDR3 loop is CASSPPGEEAFF. The CDR3 nucleotides read TGTGCCAGCTCACCACCGGGAGAGGAAGCTTTCTTT.

V and J are TRBV29-1 and TRBJ1-1; D unresolved. Trimming shortened V by 6 bases and J by 2 bases, and 10 bases separated the two germline ends. Germline CDR1 is SQVTM and CDR2 is ANQGSEA. The CDR3 has 12 residues. The DNA of the CDR3 is TGCAGCGTCGCGACGGTTAACACTGAAGCTTTCTTT. It encodes CSVATVNTEAFF.

The chain joins TRBV11-2 to TRBJ2-2; D ambiguous. Trimming shortened V by 10 bases and J by 0 bases, and 9 bases separated the two germline ends. The CDR3 has 13 residues. Germline V gene lookup returns CDR1 SGHAT and CDR2 FQNNGV. The CDR3 spells CATKGANTGELFF. The CDR3 DNA reads as TGTGCCACAAAAGGAGCGAACACCGGGGAGCTGTTTTTT.

This clonotype was recorded a few times. The J gene is TRBJ2-7, the V gene TRBV7-9; D gene uncertain. CDR1 is SEHNR, CDR2 FQNEAQ, per germline (reference sequence). Trimming stripped 3 bases from V and 0 bases from J, with 21 bases between. The length of the CDR3 is 18 residues. CDR3 region: CASSLAYTRAGPSYEQYF. CDR3 nucleotide sequence: TGTGCCAGCAGCTTGGCCTATACCCGGGCAGGACCCTCCTACGAGCAGTACTTC.

The genes are TRBV27 and TRBJ2-3; TRBD2 matches 10 bases. The CDR3 covers 15 residues. CDR1 and CDR2 from the germline V gene are MNHEY and SMNVEV (reference sequence). V dropped 3 bases and J dropped 3; count of bases not matched to a gene: 3. For the CDR3, the DNA is TGTGCCAGCAGTTTCGCTAGCGGGGGTACAGATACGCAGTATTTT. It yields the protein CASSFASGGTDTQYF.

The chain employs TRBV24-1 and TRBJ2-3, with 8 bases lining up with TRBD2. J lost 0 bases, V lost 1 base, and 2 bases had no gene match. CDR3 size: 16 residues. Per germline, CDR1 KGHDR and CDR2 SFDVKD. CDR3 DNA: TGTGCCACCAGTGATTTTACTAGCGGTAGCACAGATACGCAGTATTTT. Translating gives CATSDFTSGSTDTQYF.

About this clonotype itself: An end of the junction does not agree with germline; a read error may underlie this. The chain employs TRBV10-3 and TRBJ2-1; 11 nucleotides match TRBD2. CDR1 is ENHRY, CDR2 SYGVKD, per germline. The CDR3 has 15 residues. The CDR3 DNA sequence: TGTGCCATCAGCGTAGCGGGGGGGTTCTACAATGGGCAGTTCTTC. This translates into CAISVAGGFYNGQFF.

This rearrangement joins TRBV24-1 to TRBJ2-5; a weak D match, TRBD2 (7 bases). TRBJ2-7 explains the end of the DNA better; the J call may be wrong. The CDR3 loop spans 15 amino acids. The germline CDR1 and CDR2 sequences are KGHDR and SFDVKD. The CDR3 DNA reads TGTGCCACCAGTGCAAAGGGGGGGGCAGACTACGAGCAGTACTTC. Its protein is CATSAKGGADYEQYF.

The V and J genes are TRBV27 and TRBJ2-7; D is unresolved. CDR1 and CDR2 (germline): MNHEY, SMNVEV (reference sequence). V was shortened by 5 bases and J by 3 bases, with 14 bases between the two germline ends. This CDR3 contains 14 residues. CDR3 region: CASSPVGVSYEQYF. In DNA form, the CDR3 reads TGTGCCAGCAGTCCCGTCGGCGTCAGCTACGAGCAGTACTTC.

This clonotype turned up a few times. The genes are TRBV12-3 or TRBV12-4 and TRBJ1-6; 7 nucleotides line up with TRBD1. The J segment lost 5 bases and the V segment lost 2 bases, leaving 9 bases of the junction unmatched. CDR3 length equals 17 residues. CDR3 in amino acids: CASSLPFYTGDNSPLHF. In nucleotides, the CDR3 is TGTGCCAGCAGTTTACCCTTTTACACAGGGGATAATTCACCCCTCCACTTT.

In its sample, this clonotype was seen a few times. CDR3 sequence reads: CASSSGGGAGDTQYF. The CDR3 bases are TGTGCCAGCAGCTCGGGCGGAGGGGCGGGAGATACGCAGTATTTT. The chain joins TRBV5-6 to TRBJ2-3, with D possibly matching TRBD2 (6 bases). Germline V CDR1 and CDR2: SGHDT, YYEEEE. The germline V and J ends were trimmed by 3 bases and 5 bases, with 16 bases remaining between them. The CDR3 length is 15 residues.

Ten or more counts support this clonotype. The chain is built from TRBV5-1 and TRBJ2-7, with 11 bases aligning to TRBD2. The CDR3 totals 14 residues. J was trimmed by 4 bases and V by 4 bases; bases with no gene match: 4. In germline, CDR1 is SGHRS, CDR2 YFSETQ. In DNA, the CDR3 is TGCGCCAGCAGCCGTACTAGCGGGGGTTACGAGCAGTACTTC. Amino acids: CASSRTSGGYEQYF.

The CDR3 reads CASSYSGIKQGDYGYTF. For the CDR3, the DNA is TGTGCCAGCAGTTACTCGGGGATCAAACAGGGAGACTATGGCTACACCTTC. V is TRBV6-5 and J is TRBJ1-2, with a tentative D call TRBD1 (6 bases). The CDR3 has 17 residues. The germline V gene encodes CDR1 MNHEY and CDR2 SVGAGI. The germline V and J ends were trimmed by 0 bases and 3 bases, with 17 bases remaining between them.

The chain recombines TRBV3-1 with TRBJ2-7, with 16 bases fitting TRBD2. CDR1 is LGHDT and CDR2 is YNNKEL in the germline V gene (reference sequence). CDR3 length: 17 residues. Germline trimming cut 1 base from V and 2 bases from J; bases unmatched to any gene: 2. The CDR3 DNA sequence: TGTGCCAGCAGCCAAGGAGGGACTAGCGGGAGGGCCTACGAGCAGTACTTC. This codes for CASSQGGTSGRAYEQYF.

In its sample, this clonotype was seen a few times. This chain uses TRBV5-5 with TRBJ2-4; D remains ambiguous. The CDR3 consists of 14 residues. Trimming stripped 1 base from V and 7 bases from J, with 12 bases between. Germline CDR1 SGHKS, CDR2 YYEKEE (reference sequence). As DNA, the CDR3 is TGTGCCAGCAGCTTGCCGTTGGGGTCGAACATTCAGTACTTC. Its translation is CASSLPLGSNIQYF.

This rearrangement joins TRBV20-1 to TRBJ2-2; TRBD1 agrees at 7 bases. Germline values: CDR1 DFQATT, CDR2 SNEGSKA (reference sequence). The CDR3 has 14 residues. V shed 6 bases, J shed 4 bases, and the junction held 8 bases outside the gene matches. The CDR3 region has the DNA TGCAGTGCCACTAGGACAGGCGCCACCGGGGAGCTGTTTTTT. Translated: CSATRTGATGELFF.

The chain is built from TRBV6-5 and TRBJ1-1; weak D call: TRBD1 (6 bases). Between the trimmed V and J ends, which lost 8 bases and 1 base, there was a span of 14 bases. CDR3 length: 14 amino acids. In germline, CDR1 is MNHEY, CDR2 SVGAGI. CDR3 sequence (DNA): TGTGCCAGCTTCCGGGGCAGGGGGAACACTGAAGCTTTCTTT. Translating gives CASFRGRGNTEAFF.

To note about this clonotype: The germline gene is not matched at one end of the junction; a read error may be the cause. The genes are TRBV12-3 or TRBV12-4 and TRBJ1-4; D gene unclear. CDR3 length: 13 residues. The CDR3 DNA sequence: TGTGCCGGCAGTTTTGAGAATAATGAAAAACTGTTTTTT. It specifies CAGSFENNEKLFF.

This chain joins TRBV6-5 and TRBJ1-6, with 7 nucleotides matching TRBD1. The germline V gene encodes CDR1 MNHEY and CDR2 SVGAGI. The junction had 10 bases not matched to a gene; V was cut back by 4 bases and J by 4 bases. This CDR3 contains 17 residues. As DNA, the CDR3 is TGTGCCAGCAGTTCCGACAGGGAGCACATATATAATTCACCCCTCCACTTT. It yields the protein CASSSDREHIYNSPLHF.